What follows are 27 T cell receptor beta chains derived from one specimen sequenced in a study of T-cell reconstitution after alpha-beta-depleted transplantation in children. Unique molecular identifiers were incorporated when the TCRbeta library was constructed. TCRdb itself ran the PCR reads through MiXCR, one entry per CDR3 protein. The data contain about 600,000 distinct CDR3 sequences, over 9.5% of them singletons. The source material was PBMCs from the stem cell graft donor, sampled from the stem cell graft. Receptors originate from a human donor who donated a stem cell graft to a child with acute myeloid leukemia.

This clonotype was seen a few times. V and J are TRBV4-3 and TRBJ2-2; no reliable D call. The germline V gene encodes CDR1 LGHNA and CDR2 YSLEER. The V gene lost 0 bases and the J gene lost 3 bases, with 8 bases spanning the gap. This CDR3 has 15 residues. The CDR3 DNA reads TGCGCCAGCAGCCAAGATGACGAGTACACCGGGGAGCTGTTTTTT. It specifies CASSQDDEYTGELFF.

This clonotype has more than one count but fewer than ten. J is TRBJ2-7 and V is TRBV7-2, with 8 bases aligning to TRBD1. V dropped 4 bases and J dropped 5; count of bases not matched to a gene: 13. The CDR3 contains 16 residues. Germline V gene data show CDR1 as SGHTA and CDR2 as FQGNSA. This CDR3 is CASSSEAGGAWNEQYF. CDR3 coding DNA: TGTGCCAGCAGCTCGGAGGCAGGGGGCGCTTGGAACGAGCAGTACTTC.

About this clonotype itself: One end of the junction varies from germline; a read error may be responsible. The rearrangement joins TRBV20-1 to TRBJ2-1; 16 positions agree with TRBD2. CDR3 length: 16 residues. Germline values: CDR1 DFQATT, CDR2 SNEGSKA (reference sequence). The CDR3 protein is CRARPGLAGGPNEQFF. CDR3 in DNA: TGCAGGGCTAGGCCGGGACTAGCGGGAGGGCCCAATGAGCAGTTCTTC.

The V and J genes are TRBV7-9 and TRBJ2-5; no clear D. Per the germline V gene, CDR1 is SEHNR and CDR2 is FQNEAQ (reference sequence). The ends were cut back, 3 bases at V and 5 bases at J, with 13 bases in the middle. The CDR3 is 14 amino acids. The CDR3 DNA reads TGTGCCAGCAGCTTCGTTCCAGGTCGGGAGACCCAGTACTTC. It yields the protein CASSFVPGRETQYF.

This clonotype was detected only a few times. V and J are TRBV28 and TRBJ2-1; no firm D call. V was trimmed by 4 bases and J by 3 bases, leaving 7 bases between them. Per germline, CDR1 MDHEN and CDR2 SYDVKM. This CDR3 has 13 amino acids. The CDR3 is CASSSQNYNEQFF. In nucleotides, the CDR3 is TGTGCCAGCAGTTCCCAAAACTACAATGAGCAGTTCTTC. The full variable domain, in which reference TRBV28 and TRBJ2-1 provide the parts outside the CDR3, is DVKVTQSSRYLVKRTGEKVFLECVQDMDHENMFWYRQDPGLGLRLIYFSYDVKMKEKGDIPEGYSVSREKKERFSLILESASTNQTSMYLCASSSQNYNEQFFGPGTRLTVL.

CDR3 amino acids: CASSPGIGGTDTQYF. The CDR3 region has the DNA TGTGCCAGCTCACCCGGGATAGGGGGCACAGATACGCAGTATTTT. The V call is TRBV18, the J call TRBJ2-3; D possibly uses TRBD1 or TRBD2 (5 bases each). Germline V gene data show CDR1 as KGHSH and CDR2 as LQKENI. The CDR3 runs 15 residues. Trimming stripped 3 bases from V and 1 base from J, with 11 bases between.

This clonotype was found many times. This chain uses TRBV24-1 with TRBJ2-5; a possible D gene is TRBD2 (5 bases). CDR3 size: 15 residues. Germline V lookup: CDR1 KGHDR, CDR2 SFDVKD. Trimming took off 5 bases at V and 5 bases at J, with 17 bases between the two ends. CDR3 nucleotides: TGTGCCACCAGTGCTGAGGGATCTAGGAGGGAGACCCAGTACTTC. Translation gives CATSAEGSRRETQYF.

The table lists this clonotype with a few counts. The V call is TRBV10-2, the J call TRBJ2-3; TRBD2 aligns across 9 bases. CDR3 length: 19 amino acids. After removal of 4 bases from V and 3 bases from J, the junction contained 17 bases not matched to a gene. Germline loops: CDR1 WSHSY, CDR2 SAAADI. The CDR3 sequence is CASSGLTSGRASWTDTQYF. The DNA for the CDR3 is TGCGCCAGCAGTGGCCTCACTAGCGGGCGGGCATCCTGGACAGATACGCAGTATTTT.

This clonotype was seen only a few times. V usage is TRBV29-1 and J usage is TRBJ2-7; 8 nucleotides align to TRBD1. The CDR3 runs 14 residues. The V gene's germline CDR1 is SQVTM and CDR2 ANQGSEA. V lost 6 bases, J lost 1 base, and 8 bases stayed unmatched. CDR3 coding DNA: TGCAGCGTCGGGTCGGACAGGGCTTCCTACGAGCAGTACTTC. This codes for CSVGSDRASYEQYF.

Only a few counts were recorded for this clonotype. The rearrangement links TRBV12-3 or TRBV12-4 to TRBJ2-7, with 8 nucleotides matching TRBD2. The CDR3 is 14 residues long. V gave up 8 bases and J gave up 2 bases; unmatched junction bases: 8. The CDR3 region has the DNA TGTGCCAGCCTAGGGTCGGGAGGGACCTACGAGCAGTACTTC. It yields the protein CASLGSGGTYEQYF.

The chain couples TRBV18 to TRBJ2-3; 7 bases line up with TRBD1. The germline gives CDR1 KGHSH, CDR2 LQKENI. The CDR3 length is 17 residues. Unmatched junction bases numbered 9, after V lost 3 bases and J lost 0 bases. The CDR3 region is CASSPRLLQGSTDTQYF. CDR3 DNA: TGTGCCAGCTCACCCCGACTTCTACAGGGGAGCACAGATACGCAGTATTTT.

In this sample, this clonotype turned up a few times. Written as DNA, the CDR3 is TGCGCCAGCAGCCAAGAGAACAGGGTACCTGAGCAGTTCTTC. It yields the protein CASSQENRVPEQFF. This rearrangement joins TRBV4-3 to TRBJ2-1, with TRBD1 as a possible D gene (6 bases). The V end lost 0 bases, the J end lost 9 bases, and 12 bases lay between the germline ends. Germline V gives CDR1 LGHNA, CDR2 YSLEER. CDR3 length equals 14 residues.

This clonotype was counted only a few times. The V gene is TRBV20-1, the J gene TRBJ2-3, with a possible D match to TRBD2 (5 bases). Between the trimmed V and J ends, which lost 0 bases and 1 base, there was a span of 14 bases. The germline V gene encodes CDR1 DFQATT and CDR2 SNEGSKA (reference sequence). CDR3 size: 16 residues. CDR3 region: CSARDYWWGGTDTQYF. DNA of the CDR3: TGCAGTGCTAGAGATTATTGGTGGGGAGGCACAGATACGCAGTATTTT.

This clonotype came up a few times. This rearrangement joins TRBV12-3 or TRBV12-4 to TRBJ2-3, with TRBD2 identical over 7 bases. The CDR3 contains 15 residues. V shed 7 bases and J 1 base; nucleotides not matched to a gene: 8. CDR3 coding DNA: TGTGCCAGCAACTTGGTAGCGGGCGGCACAGATACGCAGTATTTT. This gives the protein CASNLVAGGTDTQYF.

This clonotype came up a few times. The chain links TRBV4-1 to TRBJ2-5; 10 bases match TRBD2. Germline-derived CDR1 and CDR2 are MGHRA and YSYEKL. After removal of 0 bases from V and 4 bases from J, the junction contained 20 bases not matched to a gene. CDR3 length: 21 residues. In DNA form, the CDR3 reads TGCGCCAGCAGCCAAGATCGCGACCAGCGGGAGGGGGCGTTGGTTCCAGAGACCCAGTACTTC. Amino acids: CASSQDRDQREGALVPETQYF.

In its sample, this clonotype was seen a few times. This rearrangement joins TRBV6-5 to TRBJ1-2; 8 nucleotides match TRBD1. CDR3 length: 15 residues. Per the germline V gene, CDR1 is MNHEY and CDR2 is SVGAGI. Trimming at V came to 6 bases and at J to 3 bases, leaving 9 bases not matched to a gene. The DNA of the CDR3 is TGTGCCAGCAGCAAGGCGACAGGGGTCTACTATGGCTACACCTTC. It is translated as CASSKATGVYYGYTF.

Many counts were recorded for this clonotype. The J gene is TRBJ1-5, the V gene TRBV3-1; TRBD1 matches 8 bases. The trim removed 4 bases at V and 7 bases at J, leaving 9 bases unmatched. The CDR3 loop spans 15 amino acids. Germline CDR1 and CDR2: LGHDT and YNNKEL (reference sequence). For the CDR3, the DNA is TGTGCCAGCAGCCCATCCGGGACAGGAGGGCAGCCCCAGCATTTT. Translated, it gives CASSPSGTGGQPQHF.

This clonotype was counted at least ten times. The V and J genes are TRBV7-2 and TRBJ2-1, with a tentative D call TRBD2 (6 bases). The CDR3 loop spans 15 amino acids. CDR1 is SGHTA, CDR2 FQGNSA, per germline. The germline V and J ends were trimmed by 1 base and 6 bases, with 13 bases remaining between them. The CDR3 DNA sequence: TGTGCCAGCAGCTTAGGCGGGGTGTGGGGCAATGAGCAGTTCTTC. Translation: CASSLGGVWGNEQFF.

The CDR3 reads CASSLRVSQDRGTSGANVLTF. The CDR3, as DNA: TGTGCCAGCAGCTTAAGAGTCTCCCAGGACAGGGGGACCTCTGGGGCCAACGTCCTGACTTTC. The chain has TRBV7-3 and TRBJ2-6, with TRBD1 matching 10 bases. Germline trimming cut 1 base from V and 0 bases from J; bases unmatched to any gene: 12. The CDR3 loop spans 21 amino acids. Germline assignment: CDR1 SGHTA and CDR2 FQGTGA.

This clonotype has more than one count but fewer than ten. V usage is TRBV7-2 and J usage is TRBJ1-5; the match to TRBD1 covers 8 bases. Germline CDR1 reads SGHTA; CDR2 reads FQGNSA. CDR3 length equals 15 residues. J was trimmed by 0 bases and V by 5 bases; bases with no gene match: 3. This CDR3 reads CASSMDRVSNQPQHF. CDR3 sequence (DNA): TGTGCCAGCAGCATGGACAGGGTTAGCAATCAGCCCCAGCATTTT.

The sample holds a few counts of this clonotype. The chain recombines TRBV5-1 with TRBJ2-1, with D possibly matching TRBD1 (6 bases). CDR1 SGHRS and CDR2 YFSETQ come from the germline V gene. Trimming removed 1 base from V and 7 bases from J, with 12 bases in between. The CDR3 is 14 amino acids. CDR3 sequence reads: CASSLSGQGNEQFF. DNA of the CDR3: TGCGCCAGCAGCTTGTCGGGCCAGGGGAATGAGCAGTTCTTC.

This sequence joins TRBV19 and TRBJ2-6; D call uncertain. From germline, CDR1 is LNHDA and CDR2 SQIVND (reference sequence). Trimming stripped 6 bases from V and 2 bases from J, with 8 bases between. The CDR3 loop spans 14 amino acids. The CDR3 loop is CASRDPPGANVLTF. The CDR3 region has the DNA TGTGCCAGTAGGGACCCGCCTGGGGCCAACGTCCTGACTTTC. The full variable domain, with the rest looked up from reference TRBV19 and TRBJ2-6, is DGGITQSPKYLFRKEGQNVTLSCEQNLNHDAMYWYRQDPGQGLRLIYYSQIVNDFQKGDIAEGYSVSREKKESFPLTVTSAQKNPTAFYLCASRDPPGANVLTFGAGSRLTVL.

The chain uses TRBV10-3 and TRBJ2-5; D gene uncertain. The V gene lost 0 bases and the J gene lost 4 bases, with 9 bases spanning the gap. From germline, CDR1 is ENHRY and CDR2 SYGVKD. This CDR3 contains 14 residues. CDR3 in DNA: TGTGCCATCAGTGAGTCCCCAGTTCGAGAGACCCAGTACTTC. It encodes CAISESPVRETQYF.

Only a few counts were recorded for this clonotype. This rearrangement joins TRBV6-2 or TRBV6-3 to TRBJ2-7; D is uncertain. V lost 4 bases and J 9 bases, leaving 13 bases between the germline ends. The germline V gene has CDR1 MNHEY and CDR2 SVGEGT. The CDR3 totals 12 residues. The CDR3 nucleotides are TGTGCCAGCAGTTCCCCCCTTACGGGGCAGTACTTC. It is translated as CASSSPLTGQYF.

This clonotype has more than one count but fewer than ten. The chain couples TRBV27 to TRBJ2-1, with D perhaps TRBD2 (6 bases). This CDR3 comprises 16 residues. Trimming took 2 bases from V and 2 from J, leaving 13 bases between them. Germline V gives CDR1 MNHEY, CDR2 SMNVEV (reference sequence). The CDR3 nucleotides read TGTGCCAGCAGTTTACTTCCGGGAGCCCCCTACAATGAGCAGTTCTTC. It translates to CASSLLPGAPYNEQFF.

This clonotype was observed a handful of times. Germline is not matched at one junction end, which may reflect a read error. CDR3 in DNA: TGTGCCGGCAGCTTAGTTGGAACCTACGAGCAGTACTTC. Amino acids: CAGSLVGTYEQYF. The chain carries TRBV7-9 and TRBJ2-7, with D uncertain. Looked up from germline, CDR1 is SEHNR and CDR2 is FQNEAQ (reference sequence). This CDR3 spans 13 amino acids.

The J gene is TRBJ2-7, the V gene TRBV10-3; D is unclear. The germline CDR1 and CDR2 sequences are ENHRY and SYGVKD. This CDR3 contains 15 residues. The V end was cut by 2 bases, the J end by 0 bases, with 11 bases between. CDR3 nucleotides: TGTGCCATCAGTGAGCCCCTCAAACCCTCCTACGAGCAGTACTTC. Amino acid sequence: CAISEPLKPSYEQYF.